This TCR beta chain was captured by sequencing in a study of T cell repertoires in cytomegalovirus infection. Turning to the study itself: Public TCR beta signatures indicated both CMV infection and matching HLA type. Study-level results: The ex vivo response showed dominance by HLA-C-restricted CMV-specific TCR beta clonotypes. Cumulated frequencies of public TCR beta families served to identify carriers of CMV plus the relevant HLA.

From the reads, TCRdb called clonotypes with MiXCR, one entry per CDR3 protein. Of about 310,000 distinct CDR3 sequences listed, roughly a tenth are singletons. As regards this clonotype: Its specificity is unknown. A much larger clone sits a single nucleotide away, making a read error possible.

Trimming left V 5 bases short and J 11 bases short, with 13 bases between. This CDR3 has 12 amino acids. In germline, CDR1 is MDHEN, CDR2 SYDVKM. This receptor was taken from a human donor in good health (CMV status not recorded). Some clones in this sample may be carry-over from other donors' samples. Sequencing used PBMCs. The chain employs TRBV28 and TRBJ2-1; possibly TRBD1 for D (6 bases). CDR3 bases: TGTGCCAGCAGTCGTTCAGGGGCCCAGCAGTTCTTC. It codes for CASSRSGAQQFF.